This T cell receptor beta chain was profiled in a study of shared clonotypes between healthy human individuals (dated by TCRdb to 2020 to 2021). With respect to the entire study: The cohort included a few men and a couple of women between 18 and 49 years of age. Between about 0.94 and 8.9 billion PBMCs per donor were obtained by leukapheresis. For each donor, three plates each were used for CD4 naive and CD4 memory, two plates were used for CD8 naive, and one plate was used for CD8 memory. To increase sequencing depth and limit assay-specific biases, different laboratories used diverse techniques to prepare libraries and sequence TCR repertoires. To estimate repertoire size and how much clonotype sharing occurs between individuals, the study deeply sequenced the blood TCR repertoires of about 5 healthy adults.

Using the deep immunoSEQ assay, multiplex PCR amplified TCR CDR3 regions from genomic DNA. Extracted genomic DNA from each cell subset was spread evenly across all wells of several immunoSEQ 96-well plates, with each plate serving as a replicate. Each replicate PCR for sorted subsets received about 0.2 ug genomic DNA, equal to around 32,000 T cell genomes. Purified libraries were quantified with a Qubit 3.0 fluorometer, sized on a Bioanalyzer 2100, and re-quantified with the KAPA Library Quantification kit. A separate single-read 150-cycle Illumina NextSeq 550 flow cell was used to sequence each immunoSEQ 96-well plate. The published analysis was carried out like this. Because the immunoSEQ output included only junctional sequences and no quality scores, the filtering could not be the same as the filtering used for full-length reads. Sequences were annotated with PyIR, a Python wrapper for IgBLAST v1.9, using IMGT germline references to assign V/J genes and CDR3. Reads were filtered out if the reads had weak V/J assignments (E-value above 1e-6), no CDR3, stop codons, out-of-frame junctions, or ambiguous translated residues. V3J clonotypes were defined as sequences sharing an identical inferred V gene, J gene, and CDR3 amino acid sequence. Percentage overlap between repertoires was computed as shared unique clonotypes divided by the size of the smaller repertoire. Repertoire richness was assessed with RTK rarefaction, the Chao1 estimator, and Recon v2.1 estimates of unobserved clonotypes. For all TCRbeta clonotypes obtained by the gDNA method from a few donors, generation probabilities were computed with OLGA. TCRdb took over this immuneACCESS table, retaining in-frame rearrangements with V and J assigned. Such tables are incomplete; in checked studies, under half of the missing clones stem from an unresolved V gene, and the remainder is unexplained. From that table come the V and J calls and clone size; the DNA was used to work out D and trimming. The sample yields 1.4 million to 1.5 million clones; approximately 96% were counted once. Roughly 1.1% of the sample rests with the top ten.

The paper's findings and limits, for the study overall: Sampling was limited to blood, and TCR repertoires in tissue likely differ from TCR repertoires in blood. Rarefaction of sorted-subset datasets indicated incomplete sequencing despite the large sequencing depth. Based on pairwise subsampling, the degree of clonotype sharing among donors was expected to be affected by sequencing depth. Compared with non-shared clonotypes, the clonotypes found in all four sorted-subset donors had higher generation probabilities. Across a few donors, about 4.5% of naive CD4, around 3.5% of naive CD8, 2% to 2.5% of memory CD4, and roughly 0.41% of memory CD8 clonotypes were shared. The genetic and exposure-history diversity represented was limited by the small number of donors. Larger estimated clonotype richness was generally found for naive subsets than for memory subsets.

The donors were healthy, HIV-negative adults who had no recently reported acute infections or vaccinations. Every donor was a Caucasian adult living in Nashville, Tennessee, USA. Magnetic negative selection was used to enrich CD4+ T cells, after which naive cells were positively selected on CD45RA and the negative fraction became the memory subset. Blood was collected by leukapheresis, and PBMCs were isolated by Ficoll-Histopaque density gradient centrifugation and then cryopreserved in liquid nitrogen vapor phase. Analytical flow cytometry was used to check the purity and quantity of each magnetically sorted T cell population. Genomic DNA was isolated from every sorted fraction and measured by UV absorbance on a Nanodrop 2000c. Of note for this clone: The clone's antigen remains unknown. Per-nucleotide qualities are absent, and no much larger clonotype sits a single base away.

V and J are truncated by 5 bases and 6 bases respectively, leaving an intervening sequence of 7 bases. The germline V gene specifies SGHTA as CDR1 and FQGNSA as CDR2. The CDR3 goes from the cysteine to the phenylalanine over 12 residues. Kept here is only the CDR3 DNA, which spans 36 bases and is read in frame from base 1. The sequenced material came from naive CD4+ T cells sorted from blood. The cell subset or site label corresponds to: CD45RA+ positively selected. The rearranged chain carries TRBV7-2 and TRBJ2-2; no confident D gene assignment can be made. The receptor was derived from a man aged 25-40 years in good health. The nucleotide sequence reads TGTGCCAGCAGCCCACTCCCCGGGGAGCTGTTTTTT. Translated, this is CASSPLPGELFF.